Listed below are T cell receptor beta chains from one sample, sequenced in a study of early T cells in non-severe SARS-CoV-2 infection. TCRdb passed the 5' RACE reads through MiXCR, listing each CDR3 protein once. The data contain 50,000 to 70,000 distinct CDR3 sequences, around 14% of them singletons. The sample was whole blood, taken at baseline. The receptor source for this set is an adult who was a healthcare worker with PCR-confirmed SARS-CoV-2 infection or an uninfected control (not recorded which). Each CDR3 is given with its conserved first and last residue. A D gene is named only where the DNA matches it firmly. Clone size, where shown, is once, few, many, or a class for clones that have expanded.

clone_size j_call d_call v_call cdr3_nt cdr3_aa
NA TRBJ2-4 TRBD2 TRBV20-1 TGCAGTGCTAGGCGGAGCGGGGGGGCGAGGGGCAAAAACATTCAGTACTTC CSARRSGGARGKNIQYF
NA TRBJ2-3 NA TRBV4-1 TGCGCCAGCAGCCAGATTGTGGGAGATACGCAGTATTTT CASSQIVGDTQYF
few TRBJ2-3 TRBD2 TRBV5-6 TGTGCCAGCAGCCCCCCGGGACTAGCGACTAGAGGGCCAGATACGCAGTATTTT CASSPPGLATRGPDTQYF
many TRBJ2-3 TRBD2 TRBV5-1 TGCGCCAGCAGCTTAGCGGGAGTCGGCGTGGATACGCAGTATTTT CASSLAGVGVDTQYF
medium-sized TRBJ2-7 NA TRBV7-8 TGTGCCAGCAGTCTTTCCGCGAAGAGGGTCCCATACGAGCAGTACTTC CASSLSAKRVPYEQYF
NA TRBJ1-1 NA TRBV29-1 TGCAGCGCCCTAAGCAGGTACGTCACTGAAGCTTTCTTT CSALSRYVTEAFF
many TRBJ2-3 NA TRBV5-1 TGCGCCAGCAGCTTGGGCCCGGGCCCCACAGATACGCAGTATTTT CASSLGPGPTDTQYF
few TRBJ1-1 NA TRBV3-1 TGTGCCAGCAGCCAGTCCTCTGTAATTACTGAAGCTTTCTTT CASSQSSVITEAFF
once TRBJ1-2 NA TRBV28 TGTGCCAGCAGTTTGGGTCGGGACTATGGCTACACCTTC CASSLGRDYGYTF
few TRBJ1-3 NA TRBV25-1 TGTGCCAGCAGTGCCCAAGGCTCTGGAAACACCATATATTTT CASSAQGSGNTIYF
many TRBJ2-2 TRBD2 TRBV7-9 TGTGCCAGCAGCTTAGAGATAGCGGGAGTAACCGGGGAGCTGTTTTTT CASSLEIAGVTGELFF
few TRBJ1-4 NA TRBV5-1 TGCGCCAGCAGCTTGTCGGCAAATGAAAAACTGTTTTTT CASSLSANEKLFF
few TRBJ1-6 NA TRBV4-1 TGCGCCAGCGAAAGGGGCACGGGGAATTCACCCCTCCACTTT CASERGTGNSPLHF
few TRBJ1-1 TRBD1 TRBV27 TGTGCCAGCAGGGGGGACAGGGTAAACACTGAAGCTTTCTTT CASRGDRVNTEAFF
NA TRBJ2-7 TRBD2 TRBV30 TGTGCCTGGATAGTAGCGGGGGCCTACGAGCAGTACTTC CAWIVAGAYEQYF
NA TRBJ2-1 TRBD1 TRBV29-1 TGCAGCGTTGGGGGACAGGGGAATGAGCAGTTCTTC CSVGGQGNEQFF
NA TRBJ2-7 NA TRBV11-2 TGTGCCAGCAGCTCACTAAATTCCCGTCTCTACGAGCAGTACTTC CASSSLNSRLYEQYF
NA TRBJ1-1 TRBD1 TRBV28 TGTGCCAGCCGCTCCACTCGGGGGACAGGGGCCGTCGGGACTGAAGCTTTCTTT CASRSTRGTGAVGTEAFF
NA TRBJ2-1 NA TRBV12-3/TRBV12-4 TGTGCCAGCAGTTTTAGGACAGAGCAGTTCTTC CASSFRTEQFF
few TRBJ1-1 NA TRBV18 TGTGCCAGCTCACCAGGCAGAGCGAACACTGAAGCTTTCTTT CASSPGRANTEAFF
NA TRBJ2-7 NA TRBV9 TGTGCCAGCAGCGTACGGCCGGGGACCTACGAGCAGTACTTC CASSVRPGTYEQYF
few TRBJ2-2 NA TRBV7-3 TGTGCCAGCAGCTTAACCTTCGAGGCTGAGAACACCGGGGAGCTGTTTTTT CASSLTFEAENTGELFF
NA TRBJ2-2 NA TRBV12-3/TRBV12-4 TGTGCCAGCAGTATCCGGACCCCTTCCACCGGGGAGCTGTTTTTT CASSIRTPSTGELFF
NA TRBJ2-3 TRBD2 TRBV30 TGTGCCTGGAGTGTGCTAGCGGGAACAGATACGCAGTATTTT CAWSVLAGTDTQYF
few TRBJ2-5 NA TRBV5-4 TGTGCCAGCAGCTTGGAACAGCAAGAGACCCAGTACTTC CASSLEQQETQYF
NA TRBJ1-2 NA TRBV4-2 TGTGCCAGCAGCCCCGACAGCGTGTCCACAGGGACTAACTATGGCTACACCTTC CASSPDSVSTGTNYGYTF
NA TRBJ2-7 NA TRBV12-3/TRBV12-4 TGTGCCAGCAGTTTACTCCGACCGAGCTCCTACGAGCAGTACTTC CASSLLRPSSYEQYF
few TRBJ2-3 NA TRBV2 TGTGCCAGCAGAAAGGCCCTGGATACGCAGTATTTT CASRKALDTQYF
NA TRBJ2-7 NA TRBV6-1 TGTGCCAGCGGCCCACCGCCCACCTACGAGCAGTACTTC CASGPPPTYEQYF
many TRBJ1-1 NA TRBV28 TGTGCCAGCAGTTTCGGGCAGACATTCAACACTGAAGCTTTCTTT CASSFGQTFNTEAFF
many TRBJ1-6 NA TRBV2 TGTGCCAGCAGTGTGATTGATAGTAATTCACCCCTCCACTTT CASSVIDSNSPLHF
many TRBJ2-3 TRBD2 TRBV11-1 TGTGCCAGCAGCACTAGCGGGAGGGCCGCGCAGTATTTT CASSTSGRAAQYF
NA TRBJ2-7 TRBD2 TRBV12-3/TRBV12-4 TGTGCCAGCACCTGGACTAGCGGGAGTGTTTACGAGCAGTACTTC CASTWTSGSVYEQYF
NA TRBJ1-3 NA TRBV6-5 TGTGCCAGCAGTTACACACCAGTCTCTGGAAACACCATATATTTT CASSYTPVSGNTIYF
few TRBJ2-7 NA TRBV2 TGTGCCAGCAGTGAACATGAGACTTCGACCTACGAGCAGTACTTC CASSEHETSTYEQYF
few TRBJ2-2 NA TRBV5-4 TGTGCCAGCAGCAGAGTTTCGGGCACGAACACCGGGGAGCTGTTTTTT CASSRVSGTNTGELFF
NA TRBJ2-3 NA TRBV10-2 TGCGCCAGCACCCTCCCGGGGGGCACAGATACGCAGAATTTT CASTLPGGTDTQNF
NA TRBJ2-7 NA TRBV13 TGTGCCAGCAGCTTCCTTGGACAGAGACAGTACTTC CASSFLGQRQYF
few TRBJ2-7 NA TRBV2 TGTGCCAGCAATTCCGGGGACATGGTTACCTACGAGCAGTACTTC CASNSGDMVTYEQYF
few TRBJ2-1 NA TRBV10-1 TGCGCCAGCAGCCGGACTCCACTCAATGAGCAGTTCTTC CASSRTPLNEQFF
few TRBJ1-2 NA TRBV12-3/TRBV12-4 TGTGCCAGCAGTTTACCGGGACACGATTCCGTCTATGGCTACACCTTC CASSLPGHDSVYGYTF
few TRBJ2-5 NA TRBV5-6 TGTGCCAGCAGCTTGCCAGGGGCGAAAGAGACCCAGTACTTC CASSLPGAKETQYF
NA TRBJ1-6 NA TRBV5-1 TGCGCCAGCAGCTCCTCCGGGAGCCGTACGGTCGGGTCACCCCTCCACTTT CASSSSGSRTVGSPLHF
NA TRBJ2-3 NA TRBV28 TGTGCCAGCAGTCCCTTTGCGGTGACTAGCACAGATACGCAGTATTTT CASSPFAVTSTDTQYF
NA TRBJ1-5 NA TRBV7-8 TGTGCCAGCAGCGAGTTAGGGACGTTGACCCAGCCCCAGCATTTT CASSELGTLTQPQHF
once TRBJ1-3 NA TRBV7-9 TGTGCCAGCAGCTTAGCCGGGATTGGAAACACCATATATTTT CASSLAGIGNTIYF
NA TRBJ2-5 NA TRBV5-1 TGCGCCAGCAGCTTCGGGGCAGTCCAAGAGACCCAGTACTTC CASSFGAVQETQYF
many TRBJ2-1 TRBD2 TRBV3-1 TGTGCCAGCAGCCAAGTACCCTCCTTAGCGGGACATTACAATGAGCAGTTCTTC CASSQVPSLAGHYNEQFF